The 4 T cell receptor beta chains presented below share a single source sample, sequenced in a study of blood T cell repertoires in COVID-19. The repertoire was sequenced with immunoSEQ multiplex PCR; TCRdb's copy has only in-frame clones and lacks some. The top ten clones hold less than 20% of a sample with fewer than 30,000 clones, around 90% of them seen once. Sequenced material: peripheral blood. The receptors originated from a human donor with active COVID-19. The donor label of this sample is uncertain.

This chain joins TRBV7-2 and TRBJ1-5; TRBD1 matches 7 bases. The CDR3 has 15 amino acids. The J segment lost 8 bases and the V segment lost 4 bases, leaving 11 bases of the junction unmatched. CDR1 and CDR2 (germline): SGHTA, FQGNSA. CDR3 amino acids: CASSSSQGTQKPQHF. The CDR3 DNA is TGTGCCAGCAGCTCATCACAGGGGACCCAGAAGCCCCAGCATTTT.

The chain employs TRBV30 and TRBJ1-6; no definite D call. CDR3 size: 16 residues. CDR1 and CDR2 (germline): GTSNPN, SVGIG (reference sequence). V was shortened by 0 bases and J by 7 bases, with 16 bases between the two germline ends. As DNA, the CDR3 is TGTGCCTGGAGTGTAAAGAGAGGCCCGGCCAATTCACCCCTCCACTTT. Translated: CAWSVKRGPANSPLHF.

This clone was seen once. The chain couples TRBV18 to TRBJ2-1, with 7 bases identical to TRBD1. The germline gives CDR1 KGHSH, CDR2 LQKENI. V was pared by 3 bases and J by 3 bases, with 2 bases of the junction left unmatched. The CDR3 covers 14 residues. The CDR3 is CASSPGQFYNEQFF. Here the CDR3 DNA reads TGTGCCAGCTCACCGGGACAGTTCTACAATGAGCAGTTCTTC.

V gene TRBV12-3 or TRBV12-4 combines with J gene TRBJ2-1; D possibly corresponds to TRBD1 (6 bases). V was shortened by 4 bases and J by 6 bases, with 10 bases between the two germline ends. This CDR3 has 13 residues. CDR3 nucleotide sequence: TGTGCCAGCAGTTCCATCAGGGGCAATGAGCAGTTCTTC. Protein sequence: CASSSIRGNEQFF.